Shown below are 11 T cell receptor beta chains from a single sample sequenced in a study of beta chain features in type 1 diabetes. Of the isolated RNA, all was reverse transcribed, and so the sequenced material was expressed TCRB transcripts. Using immunoSEQ multiplex PCR, the repertoire was profiled, and TCRdb retains in-frame clones only, with some absent. The sample has 900,000 or so clones, roughly a sixth seen once. Sequencing was carried out using naive CD4+ T cells from blood. The origin of the receptors is a woman aged 18-29 years in good health.

In this sample, this clone turned up a few times. The rearrangement joins TRBV5-1 to TRBJ2-7; a weak D match, TRBD2 (6 bases). The CDR3 consists of 16 residues. Germline V gives CDR1 SGHRS, CDR2 YFSETQ. The V gene lost 1 base and the J gene lost 2 bases, with 16 bases spanning the gap. In DNA form, the CDR3 reads TGCGCCAGCAGCTTGTCGTCCGGTAGCGGAGCCTACGAGCAGTACTTC. It codes for CASSLSSGSGAYEQYF.

V usage is TRBV7-2 and J usage is TRBJ2-1; 7 positions agree with TRBD1. CDR3 length equals 14 residues. Germline V gene sequence: CDR1 SGHTA, CDR2 FQGNSA. The trim removed 5 bases at V and 6 bases at J, leaving 7 bases unmatched. CDR3 DNA: TGTGCCAGCAGCCGCCGACAGGGTACCAATGAGCAGTTCTTC. It translates to CASSRRQGTNEQFF.

A remark on this clone: This CDR3 is also generated by other DNA sequences in the sample. The chain couples TRBV29-1 to TRBJ2-7, with D unclear. Per germline, CDR1 SQVTM and CDR2 ANQGSEA. CDR3 length: 11 residues. Trimming removed 3 bases from V and 7 bases from J, with 10 bases in between. CDR3 bases: TGCAGCGTTGAGGCCGGTCGGGAGCAGTACTTC. It encodes CSVEAGREQYF.

This clone came up a few times. The rearrangement uses TRBV15 and TRBJ2-7, with 11 bases aligning to TRBD2. The germline gives CDR1 LNHNV, CDR2 YYDKDF (reference sequence). The CDR3 length is 19 residues. The V gene end was trimmed by 0 bases and the J gene end by 0 bases; junction bases not matched to a gene: 10. The CDR3 sequence is CATSRDRASGRPSSYEQYF. For the CDR3, the DNA is TGTGCCACCAGCAGAGATAGGGCTAGCGGGAGGCCAAGCTCCTACGAGCAGTACTTC.

V is TRBV5-6 and J is TRBJ1-2; D gene ambiguous. Germline CDR1 and CDR2: SGHDT and YYEEEE. V was cut by 0 bases and J by 2 bases, with 14 bases left in between. The CDR3 loop spans 16 amino acids. CDR3 in amino acids: CASSLEMERLNYGYTF. CDR3 bases: TGTGCCAGCAGCTTGGAAATGGAACGGTTAAACTATGGCTACACCTTC.

This rearrangement joins TRBV19 to TRBJ2-1; 8 bases are shared with TRBD1. The germline gives CDR1 LNHDA, CDR2 SQIVND (reference sequence). V lost 3 bases and J lost 3; bases outside the gene matches: 4. CDR3 length: 15 amino acids. Here the CDR3 DNA reads TGTGCCAGTAGTATTGGGACAGGAGTCTACAATGAGCAGTTCTTC. It translates to CASSIGTGVYNEQFF.

The V call is TRBV6-5, the J call TRBJ2-1; 7 positions match TRBD2. V lost 5 bases to trimming and J lost 0 bases; unmatched junction nucleotides: 4. Germline loops: CDR1 MNHEY, CDR2 SVGAGI. The CDR3 is 15 residues long. CDR3 in amino acids: CASSHQRGSYNEQFF. The CDR3 nucleotides are TGTGCCAGCAGTCACCAGCGGGGCTCCTACAATGAGCAGTTCTTC.

The chain combines TRBV7-8 with TRBJ1-5; a possible D gene is TRBD1 (5 bases). This CDR3 has 15 amino acids. V lost 5 bases and J 2 bases, leaving 13 bases between the germline ends. In germline, CDR1 is SGHVS, CDR2 FQNEAQ. This chain's CDR3 is CASSPGRVGNQPQHF. The CDR3 DNA is TGTGCCAGCAGCCCAGGGAGGGTAGGCAATCAGCCCCAGCATTTT.

The chain is built from TRBV2 and TRBJ1-5; D not resolved. The ends were cut back, 4 bases at V and 6 bases at J, with 7 bases in the middle. The CDR3 covers 12 residues. Germline CDR1 reads SNHLY; CDR2 reads FYNNEI. The CDR3 sequence is CASSGVGQPQHF. The DNA for the CDR3 is TGTGCCAGCAGTGGGGTAGGTCAGCCCCAGCATTTT.

This chain uses TRBV2 with TRBJ2-7; D is perhaps TRBD1 (5 bases). V was shortened by 4 bases and J by 1 base, with 17 bases between the two germline ends. This CDR3 has 16 amino acids. CDR1 and CDR2 from the germline V gene are SNHLY and FYNNEI. CDR3 sequence: CASSAPEITGSYEQYF. CDR3 sequence (DNA): TGTGCCAGCAGTGCCCCTGAAATTACAGGTTCCTACGAGCAGTACTTC.

V gene TRBV28 combines with J gene TRBJ1-2, with D possibly being TRBD1 (5 bases). This CDR3 spans 18 amino acids. The ends were cut back, 5 bases at V and 2 bases at J, with 24 bases in the middle. Germline V gene lookup returns CDR1 MDHEN and CDR2 SYDVKM. This CDR3 is CASSAHRLWKVLNYGYTF. CDR3 nucleotide sequence: TGTGCCAGCAGTGCACACAGGTTGTGGAAGGTATTGAACTATGGCTACACCTTC.